Listed below are T cell receptor beta chains from one sample, sequenced in a study of T cell responses to AZD1222 COVID-19 vaccine. Profiled with immunoSEQ multiplex PCR; TCRdb holds only in-frame clones, not every one. Of 100,000 to 150,000 clones in the sample, more than 75% are singletons; the top ten hold under 11%. The starting material was peripheral blood, obtained on day 0 of AZD1222 vaccination. These receptors all come from an adult in good health. CDR3s include the opening cysteine and the closing phenylalanine or tryptophan. The D gene is left open where the match is weak. For some rows the clone size is stated as once, few or many, or as a class when expanded; others skip it.

j_call v_call d_call clone_size cdr3_nt cdr3_aa
TRBJ1-2 TRBV5-1 TRBD1 NA TGCGCCAGCAGCTTGGACCCTGACAGGGGAGGAGGCTACACCTTC CASSLDPDRGGGYTF
TRBJ2-7 TRBV5-1 TRBD1 NA TGCGCCAGCAGCTTGGGGACAGGGCTAATGTACGAGCAGTACTTC CASSLGTGLMYEQYF
TRBJ1-1 TRBV18 TRBD1 NA TGTGCCAGCCGACAGGGGATGGACACTGAAGCTTTCTTT CASRQGMDTEAFF
TRBJ1-5 TRBV7-3 NA NA TGTGCCAGCAGCTTAGGGGTCAATCAGCCCCAGCATTTT CASSLGVNQPQHF
TRBJ2-7 TRBV21-1 NA NA TGTGCCAGCAGCGTTCCGGCTGGACAGGGGGCAGTCAGGTACGAGCAGTACTTC CASSVPAGQGAVRYEQYF
TRBJ2-3 TRBV27 TRBD2 NA TGTGCCAGCAGTTTACAGCGGGAGTGGGGTACGCAGTATTTT CASSLQREWGTQYF
TRBJ1-2 TRBV9 TRBD1 NA TGTGCCAGCAGCGTAGGACAGGGTGGGTTCGACACCTTC CASSVGQGGFDTF
TRBJ1-6 TRBV6-5 TRBD1 NA TGTGCCAGCAGTTTGACAGGGAATTCACCCCTCCACTTT CASSLTGNSPLHF
TRBJ2-7 TRBV6-6 TRBD1 NA TGTGCCAGCAGTTACTTAAGACAGGGCTCCCGCTACGAGCAGTACTTC CASSYLRQGSRYEQYF
TRBJ1-1 TRBV19 TRBD1 NA TGTGCCAGTAGCGCCGGGACAGGGGTGACTGAAGCTTTCTTT CASSAGTGVTEAFF
TRBJ1-2 TRBV4-1 TRBD1 NA TGCGCCAGCAGCCAAGCCGGGACAGGGAACTATGGCTACACCTTC CASSQAGTGNYGYTF
TRBJ1-2 TRBV28 NA few TGTGCCAGCAGTTTAGCCGAAAGCGGCGTGGGTGGCTACACCTTC CASSLAESGVGGYTF
TRBJ2-2 TRBV10-3 TRBD1 NA TGTGCCATCAGCATAAACGACAGGGCCGGGGAGCTGTTTTTT CAISINDRAGELFF
TRBJ2-1 TRBV28 TRBD2 NA TGTGCCAGCAGTTCCCTTAGGTTCTGGCGGGGGGGCTCCTACAATGAGCAGTTCTTC CASSSLRFWRGGSYNEQFF
TRBJ2-2 TRBV5-1 NA NA TGCGCCAGCAGCTTATCAGGGAAAGCGGACACCGGGGAGCTGTTTTTT CASSLSGKADTGELFF
TRBJ1-5 TRBV7-2 NA NA TGTGCCAGCAGCCCCGGGACAAATAGCAATCAGCCCCAGCATTTT CASSPGTNSNQPQHF
TRBJ1-1 TRBV10-3 TRBD1 once TGTGCCATCAGCGCCCAAACCGGGACAGCGAACACTGAAGCTTTCTTT CAISAQTGTANTEAFF
TRBJ1-3 TRBV30 NA NA TGTGCCTGGAGTTGGGGGTTTGGAAACACCATATATTTT CAWSWGFGNTIYF
TRBJ1-5 TRBV4-3 NA few TGCGCCAGCAGCTCATCCCATGAGGGCAATCAGCCCCAGCATTTT CASSSSHEGNQPQHF
TRBJ2-1 TRBV5-1 NA NA TGCGCCAGCAGCTTGGAAAATTCCTCCTACAATGAGCAGTTCTTC CASSLENSSYNEQFF
TRBJ2-5 TRBV7-9 TRBD1 NA TGTGCCAGCAGCCCGCCGGACAGGGAAGAGACCCAGTACTTC CASSPPDREETQYF
TRBJ2-2 TRBV27 NA NA TGTGCCAGCAGTTTTCGGGGAATCGGGGAGCTGTTTTTT CASSFRGIGELFF
TRBJ1-1 TRBV5-3 TRBD1 NA TGTGCCAGAAGCTTGCGACAGGGATATGACACTGAAGCTTTCTTT CARSLRQGYDTEAFF
TRBJ1-1 TRBV6-5 TRBD1 NA TGTGCCAGCAGAGGGACAGGGGGTAGCACTGAAGCTTTCTTT CASRGTGGSTEAFF
TRBJ2-5 TRBV21-1 NA NA TGTGCCAGCAGCACTGGTCCAGAGGAGACCCAGTACTTC CASSTGPEETQYF
TRBJ2-5 TRBV5-1 NA NA TGCGCCAGCAGCCCCCTGACAGGGACTACACAAGAGACCCAGTACTTC CASSPLTGTTQETQYF
TRBJ2-7 TRBV27 TRBD1 NA TGTGCCAGCAGTTTATCTCCGGGACAGGGGCTTCGCGAGCAGTACTTC CASSLSPGQGLREQYF